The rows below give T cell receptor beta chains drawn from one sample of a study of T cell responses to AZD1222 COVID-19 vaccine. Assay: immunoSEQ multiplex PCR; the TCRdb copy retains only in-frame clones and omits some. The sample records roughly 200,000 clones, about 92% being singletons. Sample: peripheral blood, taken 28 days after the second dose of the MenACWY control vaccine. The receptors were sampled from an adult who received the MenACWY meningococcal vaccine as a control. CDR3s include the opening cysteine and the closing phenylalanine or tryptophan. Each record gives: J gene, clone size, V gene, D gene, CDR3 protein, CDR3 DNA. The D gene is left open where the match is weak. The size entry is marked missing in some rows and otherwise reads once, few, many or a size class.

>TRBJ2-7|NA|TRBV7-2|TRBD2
CASSAIGRGSEQYF
TGTGCCAGCAGCGCCATCGGGAGGGGATCCGAGCAGTACTTC
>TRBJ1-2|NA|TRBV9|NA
CASRDGIYGYTF
TGTGCCAGCCGGGACGGAATATATGGCTACACCTTC
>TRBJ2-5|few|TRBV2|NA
CASSAGTLGGTQYF
TGTGCCAGCAGTGCCGGGACTCTCGGAGGGACCCAGTACTTC
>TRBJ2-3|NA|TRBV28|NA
CASSLWGDTQYF
TGTGCCAGCAGTTTATGGGGAGATACGCAGTATTTT
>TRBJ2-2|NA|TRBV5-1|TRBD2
CASSTGLAGYTGELFF
TGCGCCAGCAGCACCGGACTAGCGGGATACACCGGGGAGCTGTTTTTT
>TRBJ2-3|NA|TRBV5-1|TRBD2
CASSLGSGGRDTQYF
TGCGCCAGCAGCTTAGGGTCGGGAGGCAGAGATACGCAGTATTTT
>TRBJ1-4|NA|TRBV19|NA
CASKTGEHEKLFF
TGTGCCAGTAAGACAGGCGAACATGAAAAACTGTTTTTT
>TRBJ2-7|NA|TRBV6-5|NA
CASTILDEQYF
TGTGCCAGCACGATTTTGGACGAGCAGTACTTC
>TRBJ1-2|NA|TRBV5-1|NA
CASSFEANYGYTF
TGCGCCAGCAGCTTTGAAGCTAACTATGGCTACACCTTC
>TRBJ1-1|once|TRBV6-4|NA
CASSEVAGTEAFF
TGTGCCAGCAGTGAAGTGGCAGGCACTGAAGCTTTCTTT
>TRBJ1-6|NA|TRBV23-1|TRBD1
CASVGRGRPPLHF
TGCGCCAGCGTCGGCAGGGGGCGGCCACCCCTCCACTTT
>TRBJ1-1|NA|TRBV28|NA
CASSTLVNTEAFF
TGTGCCAGCAGTACGTTGGTGAACACTGAAGCTTTCTTT
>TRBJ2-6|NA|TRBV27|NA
CASSLFPSSGANVLTF
TGTGCCAGCAGTTTATTTCCGAGCTCTGGGGCCAACGTCCTGACTTTC
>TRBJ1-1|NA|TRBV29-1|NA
CSAWGAYTEAFF
TGCAGCGCCTGGGGGGCCTACACTGAAGCTTTCTTT
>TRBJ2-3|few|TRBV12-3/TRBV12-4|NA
CASSLAAADTQYF
TGTGCCAGCAGTTTGGCGGCGGCGGATACGCAGTATTTT
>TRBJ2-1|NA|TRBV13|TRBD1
CASSFPSGPGGNEQFF
TGTGCCAGCAGCTTTCCTAGTGGGCCAGGGGGCAATGAGCAGTTCTTC
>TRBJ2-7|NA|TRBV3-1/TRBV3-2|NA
CASSQGLAAREQYF
TGTGCCAGCAGCCAAGGTCTCGCGGCGCGAGAGCAGTACTTC
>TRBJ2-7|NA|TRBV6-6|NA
CASGNSEQYF
TGTGCCAGCGGTAACAGCGAGCAGTACTTC
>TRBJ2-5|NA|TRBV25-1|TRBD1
CASSEAGTGQETQYF
TGTGCCAGCAGTGAGGCAGGGACAGGACAAGAGACCCAGTACTTC
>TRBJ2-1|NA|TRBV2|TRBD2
CASSVTGRDREQFF
TGTGCCAGCAGTGTTACCGGGAGGGATCGTGAGCAGTTCTTC
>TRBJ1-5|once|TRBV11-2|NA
CASSHNREQPQHF
TGTGCCAGCAGCCACAACAGGGAGCAGCCCCAGCATTTT
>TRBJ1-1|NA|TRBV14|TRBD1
CASSHRQGAGNTEAFF
TGTGCCAGCAGCCATCGACAGGGGGCAGGGAACACTGAAGCTTTCTTT